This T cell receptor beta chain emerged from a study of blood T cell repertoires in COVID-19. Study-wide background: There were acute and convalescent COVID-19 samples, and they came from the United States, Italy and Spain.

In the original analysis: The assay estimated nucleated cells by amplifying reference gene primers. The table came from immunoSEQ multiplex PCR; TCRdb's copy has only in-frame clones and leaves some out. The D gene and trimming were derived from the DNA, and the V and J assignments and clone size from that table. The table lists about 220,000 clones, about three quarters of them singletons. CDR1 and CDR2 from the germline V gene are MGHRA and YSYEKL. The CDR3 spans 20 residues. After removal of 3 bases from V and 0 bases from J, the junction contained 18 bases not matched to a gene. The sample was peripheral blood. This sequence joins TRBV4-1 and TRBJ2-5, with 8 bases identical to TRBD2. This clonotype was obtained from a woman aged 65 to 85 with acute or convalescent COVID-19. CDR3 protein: CASSHRLRPSGGLNQETQYF. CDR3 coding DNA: TGCGCCAGCAGCCACCGCTTACGGCCAAGCGGGGGTCTTAACCAAGAGACCCAGTACTTC.